Listed below are T cell receptor beta chains from one sample, sequenced in a study of T cell clonotyping in hematopoietic cell transplantation. The table came from immunoSEQ multiplex PCR; TCRdb's copy has only in-frame clones and leaves some out. The sample holds approximately 10,000 clones, over 75% seen once. The specimen was peripheral blood mononuclear cells, collected 180 days after allogeneic stem cell transplant. All receptors derive from a female patient aged 50-59 years who had an allogeneic stem cell transplant from a related donor, so the T cells may come from the graft donor. Some clones in this sample may be carry-over from other donors' samples. The conserved cysteine and the conserved F or W are not part of the CDR3 here. The order of the fields is J gene, D gene, V gene, CDR3 protein. A D gene is named only where the DNA matches it firmly.

TRBJ2-7	TRBD1	TRBV4-2	ASSPDRVAYEQY
TRBJ1-3	TRBD1	TRBV6-5	ASSSGTVYSGNTIY
TRBJ1-3	.	TRBV30	AWSKQGFRENTIY
TRBJ1-3	.	TRBV5-1	ASSLGGSGNTIY
TRBJ2-7	TRBD1	TRBV7-6	ASSLGQGRSSYEQY
TRBJ1-2	.	TRBV6-5	ASSQTANYGYT
TRBJ1-1	.	TRBV5-1	ASSLSQANTEAF
TRBJ2-2	TRBD1	TRBV6-6	ASSYSYRGVHGELF
TRBJ2-5	.	TRBV4-2	ASSQDLGEETQY
TRBJ2-3	.	TRBV29-1	SVEEWTRRRTDTQY
TRBJ1-2	TRBD1	TRBV30	AWGGGQGALL
TRBJ1-2	TRBD1	TRBV14	ASSQDFRGQNYGYT
TRBJ1-3	.	TRBV25-1	ATTKGGSAGNTIY
TRBJ2-7	.	TRBV6-5	ALSGRGNYEQY
TRBJ1-1	.	TRBV30	AWSVRRVEAF
TRBJ1-1	TRBD1	TRBV5-1	ASRGSQGAVNTEAF
TRBJ1-6	TRBD1	TRBV18	ASSPSYRGDSPLH
TRBJ1-2	.	TRBV14	ASSQDLIIGYGYT
TRBJ2-7	.	TRBV7-9	ASSFRPREQY
TRBJ2-3	TRBD1	TRBV30	AWKTGGYITDTQY
TRBJ1-1	TRBD1	TRBV11-3	ASSRDRGTEAF
TRBJ2-2	.	TRBV7-3	ASSPRGTTNTGELF
TRBJ1-4	TRBD1	TRBV10-1	ASSRDREAKLF
TRBJ1-6	TRBD1	TRBV5-6	ASRSGQYNSPLH
TRBJ2-5	TRBD1	TRBV19	ASSISQDRDEETQY
TRBJ2-1	.	TRBV7-9	ASSLNGRAYNEQF
TRBJ2-7	.	TRBV4-1	ASSPYGEGSYEQY
TRBJ2-2	.	TRBV25-1	ASRGYTGELF